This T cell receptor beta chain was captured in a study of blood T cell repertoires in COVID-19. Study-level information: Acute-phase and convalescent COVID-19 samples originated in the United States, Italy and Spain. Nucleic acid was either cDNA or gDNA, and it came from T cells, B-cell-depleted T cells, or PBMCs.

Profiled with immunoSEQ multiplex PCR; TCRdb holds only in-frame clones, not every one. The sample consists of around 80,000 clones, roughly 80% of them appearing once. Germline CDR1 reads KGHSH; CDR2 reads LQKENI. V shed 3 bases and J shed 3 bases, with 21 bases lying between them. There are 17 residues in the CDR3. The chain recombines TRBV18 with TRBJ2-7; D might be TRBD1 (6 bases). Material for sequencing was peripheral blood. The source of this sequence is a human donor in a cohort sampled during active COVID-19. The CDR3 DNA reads TGTGCCAGCTCACCCAATTACAGGGTCACGGGCCGCTACGAGCAGTACTTC. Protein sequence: CASSPNYRVTGRYEQYF.